The clone carrying this T cell receptor beta chain was counted many times. Its antigen remains unidentified. This specimen comes from a study of post-analysis software for immune sequencing data. General study findings and limits: The study found TRBV5-6, TRBV5-1 and TRBV20-1 among a few TRBV segments more frequent in patients than controls.

The J segment lost 4 bases and the V segment lost 5 bases, leaving 10 bases of the junction unmatched. CDR3 length: 15 residues. From germline, CDR1 is SGHTA and CDR2 FQGNSA. Prepared TCR beta cDNA libraries contained unique molecular identifiers. TCRdb recomputed calls from the PCR reads with MiXCR, one row per CDR3 protein. The sample records 250,000 to 300,000 distinct CDR3 sequences, roughly a third being singletons. The TCR was taken from a girl aged 5 to 17 with multiple sclerosis. This chain uses TRBV7-2 with TRBJ1-2, with 7 bases aligning to TRBD1. Material for sequencing was blood. In DNA, the CDR3 is TGTGCCAGCAGCCCGACGAGGGGGCAGGGCTATGGCTACACCTTC. It encodes CASSPTRGQGYGYTF.